This T cell receptor beta chain was sequenced during a study of T-cell reconstitution after alpha-beta-depleted transplantation in children. Molecular barcoding with unique molecular identifiers was used for the TCRbeta library. MiXCR, run by TCRdb on the PCR reads, gives a single entry per CDR3 protein. The sample has 190,000 or so distinct CDR3 sequences; about 14% are singletons. This CDR3 has 21 residues. V lost 5 bases, J lost 0 bases, and 16 bases stayed unmatched. Germline lookup yields CDR1 MNHEY and CDR2 SMNVEV (reference sequence). This clonotype was counted many times. The gene calls are TRBV27 and TRBJ2-1; TRBD2 aligns across 13 bases. The source was PBMCs from the stem cell graft donor, collected from the stem cell graft. The TCR was taken from a human donor who donated a stem cell graft to a child with acute lymphoblastic leukemia. The CDR3 reads CASSPTHPGTSGILSYNEQFF. The CDR3 DNA reads TGTGCCAGCAGTCCTACACACCCGGGGACTAGCGGGATCCTCTCCTACAATGAGCAGTTCTTC.